This TCR beta chain was documented in a study of T cells after posttransplantation cyclophosphamide. Notes on the study in general: Later post-transplant blood repertoires were often dominated by donor CD8+ memory clones. Recipient CMV seropositivity and CMV reactivation strongly tracked TRB clonality.

The data were produced by immunoSEQ multiplex PCR, yet TCRdb's version contains in-frame clones alone and is incomplete. This sample has fewer than 60,000 clones, with approximately 94% found just once. Looked up from germline, CDR1 is MGHRA and CDR2 is YSYEKL. The V and J ends lost 3 bases and 5 bases, in that order; junction bases with no gene match: 20. The CDR3 contains 21 residues. Comments on this clone: Its specificity is not known.

This related bone marrow graft donor gave peripheral blood on the day of marrow donation. This sequence was found in a woman in her twenties or thirties in good health and a related stem cell transplant donor. Sequencing used PBMCs. The J gene is TRBJ1-5, the V gene TRBV4-1; the match to TRBD1 covers 12 bases. The CDR3 DNA reads TGCGCCAGCAGCCACCCCGGTCGGGGACAGGGGGCATCATGGGACCATCAGCCCCAGCATTTT. It translates to CASSHPGRGQGASWDHQPQHF.